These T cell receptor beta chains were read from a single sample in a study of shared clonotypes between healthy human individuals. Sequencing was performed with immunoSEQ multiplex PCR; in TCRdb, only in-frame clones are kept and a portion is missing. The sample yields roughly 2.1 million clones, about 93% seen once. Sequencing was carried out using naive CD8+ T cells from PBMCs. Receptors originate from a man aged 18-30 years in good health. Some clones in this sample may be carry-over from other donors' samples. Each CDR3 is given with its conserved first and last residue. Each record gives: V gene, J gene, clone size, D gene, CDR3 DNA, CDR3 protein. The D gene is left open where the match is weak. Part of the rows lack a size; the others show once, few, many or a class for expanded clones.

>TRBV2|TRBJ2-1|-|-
TGTGCCAGCCAACTGGACATGAGCTCCTACAATGAGCAGTTCTTC
CASQLDMSSYNEQFF
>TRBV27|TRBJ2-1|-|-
TGTGCCAGCAGTTCGGAGGGCTCCTACAATGAGCAGTTCTTC
CASSSEGSYNEQFF
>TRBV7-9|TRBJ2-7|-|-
TGTGCCACCGTCAAAAGTGGGGGCTCCTACGAGCAGTACTTC
CATVKSGGSYEQYF
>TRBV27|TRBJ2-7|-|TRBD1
TGTGCCAGCAGCTTGAATCGACGAACGGGACAGGGTAAAAGCGAGCAGTACTTC
CASSLNRRTGQGKSEQYF
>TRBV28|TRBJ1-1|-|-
TGTGCCAGCAGGCCGGGACTTAGGAACACTGAAGCTTTCTTT
CASRPGLRNTEAFF
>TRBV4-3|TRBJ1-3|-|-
TGCGCCAGCAGCCAAGTTACGGGAGGAAACACCATATATTTT
CASSQVTGGNTIYF
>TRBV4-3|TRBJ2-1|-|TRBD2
TGCGCCAGCAGCCAAGTGTCTCCGTGGCGGGAGGACGGGGTGAATGAGCAGTTCTTC
CASSQVSPWREDGVNEQFF
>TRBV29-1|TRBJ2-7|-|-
TGCAGCGTTGAAGTTCTGGGGTGGGAGCAGTACTTC
CSVEVLGWEQYF
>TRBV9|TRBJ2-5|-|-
TGTGCCAGCAGCGCACAGGGTCGATCGGGCTTACAAGAGACCCAGTACTTC
CASSAQGRSGLQETQYF
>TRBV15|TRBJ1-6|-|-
TGTGCCACCAGCAGTATGAATTCACCCCTCCACTTT
CATSSMNSPLHF
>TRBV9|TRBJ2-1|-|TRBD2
TGTGCCAGCAGCGTTAGCGGGAGTTTAAACAATGAGCAGTTCTTC
CASSVSGSLNNEQFF
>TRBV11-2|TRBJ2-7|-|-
TGTGCCAGCAGCTTGATCGGCGAGCAGTACTTC
CASSLIGEQYF
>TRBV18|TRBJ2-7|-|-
TGTGCCAGCTCACCGGGGGACGAGCAGTACTTC
CASSPGDEQYF
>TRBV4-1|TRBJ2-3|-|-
TGCGCCAGCAGCCAAGGGGCAGATACGCAGTATTTT
CASSQGADTQYF
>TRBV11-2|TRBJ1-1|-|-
TGTGCCAGCAGCTTACGGCAGGGTGTCACTGAAGCTTTCTTT
CASSLRQGVTEAFF
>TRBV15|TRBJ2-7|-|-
TGTGCCACTCAGGGACCAACGCCCAACGAGCAGTACTTC
CATQGPTPNEQYF
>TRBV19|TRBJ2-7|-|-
TGTGCCAGTAGTATTGGGGGCTCCTACGAGCAGTACTTC
CASSIGGSYEQYF
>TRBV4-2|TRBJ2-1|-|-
TGTGCCAGCAGCCAACCACCCGGGGTGGGAGACAATGAGCAGTTCTTC
CASSQPPGVGDNEQFF
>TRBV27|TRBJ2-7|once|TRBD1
TGTGCCAGCAGTTTATCGCTGGGGACAGGGCCCTACGAGCAGTACTTC
CASSLSLGTGPYEQYF
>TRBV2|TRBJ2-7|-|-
TGTGCCAGGGGATTCCGGGACACTCACGAGCAGTACTTC
CARGFRDTHEQYF
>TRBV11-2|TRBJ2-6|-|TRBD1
TGTGCCAGCAGCCACGTGACAGGGTATACTGGGGCCAACGTCCTGACTTTC
CASSHVTGYTGANVLTF
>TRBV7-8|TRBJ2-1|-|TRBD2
TGTGCCAGCAGCTTAGCACGGCGGGGGGTACTGGGCAATGAGCAGTTCTTC
CASSLARRGVLGNEQFF
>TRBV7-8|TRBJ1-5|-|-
TGTGCCAGCAGCCCCCAGGGGTGGGGGCAGCCCCAGCATTTT
CASSPQGWGQPQHF
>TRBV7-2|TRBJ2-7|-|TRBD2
TGTGCCAGCAGCTCCAGATCGACTAGCGGAGCGTACGAGCAGTACTTC
CASSSRSTSGAYEQYF
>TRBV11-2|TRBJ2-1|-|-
TGTGCCAGCAGCCCCCGGGGACCAACCAATGAGCAGTTCTTC
CASSPRGPTNEQFF
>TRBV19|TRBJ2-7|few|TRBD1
TGTGCCAGTAGTCACAGGGGGCGCGACGAGCAGTACTTC
CASSHRGRDEQYF
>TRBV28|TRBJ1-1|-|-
TGTGCCAGCAGTTTTCAGGTGGGAGAAAACACTGAAGCTTTCTTT
CASSFQVGENTEAFF
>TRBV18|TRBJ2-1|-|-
TGTGCCAGCTCACGAGACCCGGACTCCTACAATGAGCAGTTCTTC
CASSRDPDSYNEQFF
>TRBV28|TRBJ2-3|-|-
TGTGCCAGCAGTTTTAGTACTAGTCTTTTGGATACGCAGTATTTT
CASSFSTSLLDTQYF
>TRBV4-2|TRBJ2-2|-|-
TGTGCCAGCAGCCAAGACGCCACCAACACCGGGGAGCTGTTTTTT
CASSQDATNTGELFF
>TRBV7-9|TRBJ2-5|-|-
TGTGCCAGCAGCTTAGAGGTTGGGGGAGTGGAGACCCAGTACTTC
CASSLEVGGVETQYF
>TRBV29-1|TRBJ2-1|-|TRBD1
TGCAGCGTTAGAGATTCGGGACAGGGTATTCCGGGGGAGCAGTTCTTC
CSVRDSGQGIPGEQFF
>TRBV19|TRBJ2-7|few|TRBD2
TGTGCCAGTAGTCCGCGGGAGACCAGGCACGAGCAGTACTTC
CASSPRETRHEQYF
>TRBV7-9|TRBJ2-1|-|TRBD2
TGTGCCAGCAGCACCCCGACTAGCGGGACTTACAATGAGCAGTTCTTC
CASSTPTSGTYNEQFF
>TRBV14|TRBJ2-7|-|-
TGTGCCAGCAGCCCCCGCCTGATCAATGGAGAGCAGTACTTC
CASSPRLINGEQYF
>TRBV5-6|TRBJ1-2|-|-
TGTGCCAGCAGCTTGGTGTCAGCCTATGGCTACACCTTC
CASSLVSAYGYTF
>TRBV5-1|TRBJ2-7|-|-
TGCGCCAGCAGCCCCGACTTCCGCTCCTACGAGCAGTACTTC
CASSPDFRSYEQYF
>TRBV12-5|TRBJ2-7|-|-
TGTGCTAGTGGTTTGCCCCGCCGACTGCTAACCTACGAGCAGTACTTC
CASGLPRRLLTYEQYF
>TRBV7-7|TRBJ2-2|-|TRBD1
TGTGCCAGCAGCGCAGAACCGGGACAGGGGAACACCGGGGAGCTGTTTTTT
CASSAEPGQGNTGELFF
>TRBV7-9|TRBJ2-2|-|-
TGTGCCAGCCCAGGAGGGGACACCGGGGAGCTGTTTTTT
CASPGGDTGELFF
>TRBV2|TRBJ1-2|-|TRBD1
TGTGCCAGCAGTGAAGAAGGCCCCCACAGGGGCGGGGATGGCTACACCTTC
CASSEEGPHRGGDGYTF
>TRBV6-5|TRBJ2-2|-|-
TGTGCCAGCAGTTTCAGGGTCGCCGGGGAGCTGTTTTTT
CASSFRVAGELFF
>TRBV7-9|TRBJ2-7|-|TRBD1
TGTGCCAGCAGCCCCCCCGCAGGGGGCTTGGGCGAGCAGTACTTC
CASSPPAGGLGEQYF
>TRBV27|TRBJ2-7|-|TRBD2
TGTGCCAGTCGTGGACTAGCGGGACTGGGTGAGCAGTACTTC
CASRGLAGLGEQYF